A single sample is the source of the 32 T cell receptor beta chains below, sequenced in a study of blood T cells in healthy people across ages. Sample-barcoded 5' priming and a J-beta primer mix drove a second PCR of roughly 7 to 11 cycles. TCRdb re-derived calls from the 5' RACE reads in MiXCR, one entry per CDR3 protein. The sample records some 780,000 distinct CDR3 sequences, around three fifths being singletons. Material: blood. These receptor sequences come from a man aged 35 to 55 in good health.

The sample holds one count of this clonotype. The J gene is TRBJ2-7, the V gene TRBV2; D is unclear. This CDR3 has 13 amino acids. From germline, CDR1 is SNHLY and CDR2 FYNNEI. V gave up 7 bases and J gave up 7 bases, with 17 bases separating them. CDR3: CASKLLGPEEQYF. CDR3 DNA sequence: TGTGCCAGCAAACTGCTAGGGCCAGAGGAGCAGTACTTC. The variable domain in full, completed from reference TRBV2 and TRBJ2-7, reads EPEVTQTPSHQVTQMGQEVILRCVPISNHLYFYWYRQILGQKVEFLVSFYNNEISEKSEIFDDQFSVERPDGSNFTLKIRSTKLEDSAMYFCASKLLGPEEQYFGPGTRLTVT.

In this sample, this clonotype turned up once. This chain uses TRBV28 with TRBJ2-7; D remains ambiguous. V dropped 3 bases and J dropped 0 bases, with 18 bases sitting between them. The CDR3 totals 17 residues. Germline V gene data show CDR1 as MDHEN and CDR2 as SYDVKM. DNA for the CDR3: TGTGCCAGCAGTTTGCATTACCTATCAAGGATCTCCTACGAGCAGTACTTC. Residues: CASSLHYLSRISYEQYF.

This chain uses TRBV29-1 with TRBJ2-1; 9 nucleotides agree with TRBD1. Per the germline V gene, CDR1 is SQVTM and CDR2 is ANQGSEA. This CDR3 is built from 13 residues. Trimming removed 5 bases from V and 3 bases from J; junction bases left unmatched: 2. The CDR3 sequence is CSVSDRGYNEQFF. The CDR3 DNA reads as TGCAGCGTTTCGGACAGGGGCTACAATGAGCAGTTCTTC.

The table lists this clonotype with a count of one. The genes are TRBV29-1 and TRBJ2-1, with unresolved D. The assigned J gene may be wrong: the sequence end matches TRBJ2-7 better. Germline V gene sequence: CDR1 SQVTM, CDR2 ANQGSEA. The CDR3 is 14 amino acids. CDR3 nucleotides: TGCAGCGTTGTTCTGCTGAGCTCCTACAATGAGCAGTACTTC. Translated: CSVVLLSSYNEQYF.

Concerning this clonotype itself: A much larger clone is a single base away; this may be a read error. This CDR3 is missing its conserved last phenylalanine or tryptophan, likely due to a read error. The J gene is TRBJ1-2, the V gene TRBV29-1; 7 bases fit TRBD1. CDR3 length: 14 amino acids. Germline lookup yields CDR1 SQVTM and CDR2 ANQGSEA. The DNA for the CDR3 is TGCAGCGTGGAAGACAGGGAAGCGGGACATGGCTACACCCTC. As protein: CSVEDREAGHGYTL.

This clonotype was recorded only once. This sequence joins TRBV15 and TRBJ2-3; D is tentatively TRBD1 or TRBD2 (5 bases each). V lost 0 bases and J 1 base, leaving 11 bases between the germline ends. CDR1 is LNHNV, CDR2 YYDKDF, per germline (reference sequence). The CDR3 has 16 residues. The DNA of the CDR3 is TGTGCCACCAGCAGAGACGGGGCAGGTCGCACAGATACGCAGTATTTT. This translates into CATSRDGAGRTDTQYF.

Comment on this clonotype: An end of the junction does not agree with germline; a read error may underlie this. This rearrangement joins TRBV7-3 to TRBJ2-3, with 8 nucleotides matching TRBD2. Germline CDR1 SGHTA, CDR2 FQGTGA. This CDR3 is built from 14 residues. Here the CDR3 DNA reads TGTACCAGCAGCTTAGGAGCGGGGGTAGATACGCAGTATTTT. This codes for CTSSLGAGVDTQYF. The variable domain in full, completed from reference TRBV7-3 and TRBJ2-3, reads GAGVSQTPSNKVTEKGKYVELRCDPISGHTALYWYRQSLGQGPEFLIYFQGTGAADDSGLPNDRFFAVRPEGSVSTLKIQRTERGDSAVYLCTSSLGAGVDTQYFGPGTRLTVL.

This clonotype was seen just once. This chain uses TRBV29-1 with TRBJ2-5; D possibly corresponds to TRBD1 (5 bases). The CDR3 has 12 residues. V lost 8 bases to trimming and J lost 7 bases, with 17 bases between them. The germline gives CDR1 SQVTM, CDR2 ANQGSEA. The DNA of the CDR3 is TGCAGCACCAAGCAGGGATCGGGGACCCAGTACTTC. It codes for CSTKQGSGTQYF.

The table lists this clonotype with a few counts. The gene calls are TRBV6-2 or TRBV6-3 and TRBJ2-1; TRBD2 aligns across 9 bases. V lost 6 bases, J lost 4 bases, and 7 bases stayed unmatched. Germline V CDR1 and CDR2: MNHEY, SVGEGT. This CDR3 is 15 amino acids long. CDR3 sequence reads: CASRIAGEVYNEQFF. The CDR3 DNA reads TGTGCCAGCAGAATAGCGGGAGAGGTATACAATGAGCAGTTCTTC.

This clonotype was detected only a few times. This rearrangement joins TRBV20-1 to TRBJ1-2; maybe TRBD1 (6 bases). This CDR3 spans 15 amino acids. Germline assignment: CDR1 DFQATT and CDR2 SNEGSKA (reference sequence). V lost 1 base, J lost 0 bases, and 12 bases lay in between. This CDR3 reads CSARGTASTNYGYTF. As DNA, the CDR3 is TGCAGTGCTAGAGGGACAGCGTCTACTAACTATGGCTACACCTTC.

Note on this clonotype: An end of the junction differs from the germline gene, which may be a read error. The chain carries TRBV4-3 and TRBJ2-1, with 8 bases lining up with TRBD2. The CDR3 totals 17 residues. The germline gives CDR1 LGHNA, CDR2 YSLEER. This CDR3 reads CASGHSVPGLVYNEQFF. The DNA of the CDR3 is TGCGCCAGCGGCCACTCCGTCCCGGGACTAGTCTACAATGAGCAGTTCTTC.

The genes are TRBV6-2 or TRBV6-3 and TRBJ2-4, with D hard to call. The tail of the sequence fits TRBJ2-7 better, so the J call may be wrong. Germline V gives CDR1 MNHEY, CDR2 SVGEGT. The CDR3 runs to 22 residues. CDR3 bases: TGTGCCAGCAGTCCCCGATCAAATCCAATAGCATCAAGGTTTGGGTGGGACTACGAGCAGTACTTC. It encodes CASSPRSNPIASRFGWDYEQYF.

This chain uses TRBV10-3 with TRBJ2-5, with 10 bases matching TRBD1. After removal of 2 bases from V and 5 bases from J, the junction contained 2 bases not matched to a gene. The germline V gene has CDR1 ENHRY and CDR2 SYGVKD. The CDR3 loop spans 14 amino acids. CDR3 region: CAISERGQGETQYF. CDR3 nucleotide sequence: TGTGCCATCAGTGAGCGGGGACAGGGGGAGACCCAGTACTTC.

The CDR3 DNA sequence: TGTGCCAGCAGCCAGCCGGGACAGGAGTTAAACTATGGCTACACCTTC. It specifies CASSQPGQELNYGYTF. This chain joins TRBV4-2 and TRBJ1-2; TRBD1 matches at 8 bases. The CDR3 loop spans 16 amino acids. Trimming cost V 3 bases and J 2 bases; bases outside gene matches: 8. In germline, CDR1 is LGHNA, CDR2 YNFKEQ.

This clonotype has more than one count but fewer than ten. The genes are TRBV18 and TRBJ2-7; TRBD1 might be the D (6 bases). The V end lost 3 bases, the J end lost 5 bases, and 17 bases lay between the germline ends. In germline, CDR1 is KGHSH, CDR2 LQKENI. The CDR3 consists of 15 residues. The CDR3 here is CASSPRQDAPNEQYF. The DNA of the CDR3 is TGTGCCAGCTCACCCCGACAGGACGCTCCTAACGAGCAGTACTTC.

CDR3 nucleotides: TGTGCCAGCAGTGAAGGGCGGGTCGAGGCAGATACGCAGTATTTT. Translating it yields CASSEGRVEADTQYF. J is TRBJ2-3 and V is TRBV2; the D gene is possibly TRBD2 (5 bases). CDR1 SNHLY and CDR2 FYNNEI come from the germline V gene. Trimming left V 1 base short and J 4 bases short, with 12 bases between. This CDR3 region has 15 residues.

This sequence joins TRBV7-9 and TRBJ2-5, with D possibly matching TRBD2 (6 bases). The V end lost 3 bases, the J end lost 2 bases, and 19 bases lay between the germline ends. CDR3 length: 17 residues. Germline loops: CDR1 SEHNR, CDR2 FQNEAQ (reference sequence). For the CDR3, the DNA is TGTGCCAGCAGCTTCCAATACCGGATTAGCGGACAAGAGACCCAGTACTTC. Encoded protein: CASSFQYRISGQETQYF.

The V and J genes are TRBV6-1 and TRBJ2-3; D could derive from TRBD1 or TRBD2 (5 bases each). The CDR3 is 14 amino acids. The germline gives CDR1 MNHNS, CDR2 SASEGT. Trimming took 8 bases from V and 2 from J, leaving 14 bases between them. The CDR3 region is CASEGWGITDTQYF. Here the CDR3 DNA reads TGTGCCAGCGAGGGGTGGGGGATCACAGATACGCAGTATTTT.

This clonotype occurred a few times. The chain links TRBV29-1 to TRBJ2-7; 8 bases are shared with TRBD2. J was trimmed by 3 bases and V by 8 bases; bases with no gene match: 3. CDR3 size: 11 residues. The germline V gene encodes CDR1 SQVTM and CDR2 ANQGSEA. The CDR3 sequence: CSFSGVYEQYF. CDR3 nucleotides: TGCAGCTTTAGCGGGGTCTACGAGCAGTACTTC.

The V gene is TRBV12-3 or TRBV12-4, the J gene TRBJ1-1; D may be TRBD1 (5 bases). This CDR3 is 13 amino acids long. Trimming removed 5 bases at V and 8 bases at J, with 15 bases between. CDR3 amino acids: CASSVGRQREAFF. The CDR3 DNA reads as TGTGCCAGCAGTGTGGGAAGACAGAGAGAAGCTTTCTTT.

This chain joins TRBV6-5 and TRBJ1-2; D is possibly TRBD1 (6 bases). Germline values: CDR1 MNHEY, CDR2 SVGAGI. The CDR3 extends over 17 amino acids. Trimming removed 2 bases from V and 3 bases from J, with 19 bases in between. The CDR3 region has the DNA TGTGCCAGCAGTTACATTCCGGATGCAGGGGATGACTATGGCTACACCTTC. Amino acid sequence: CASSYIPDAGDDYGYTF.

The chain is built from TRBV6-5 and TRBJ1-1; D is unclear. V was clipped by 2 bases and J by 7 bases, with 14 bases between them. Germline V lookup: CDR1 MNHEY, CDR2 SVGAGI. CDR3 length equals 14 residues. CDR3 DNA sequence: TGTGCCAGCAGTTACCGCGTGGGGAGCGGTGAAGCTTTCTTT. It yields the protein CASSYRVGSGEAFF.

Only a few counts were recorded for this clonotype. CDR3 nucleotide sequence: TGTGCCAGCAGTGAAAGGAAGAATCAGCCCCAGCATTTT. Translating it yields CASSERKNQPQHF. This chain links TRBV6-1 with TRBJ1-5; no clear D. The germline V and J ends were trimmed by 2 bases and 4 bases, with 6 bases remaining between them. This CDR3 comprises 13 residues. From germline, CDR1 is MNHNS and CDR2 SASEGT.

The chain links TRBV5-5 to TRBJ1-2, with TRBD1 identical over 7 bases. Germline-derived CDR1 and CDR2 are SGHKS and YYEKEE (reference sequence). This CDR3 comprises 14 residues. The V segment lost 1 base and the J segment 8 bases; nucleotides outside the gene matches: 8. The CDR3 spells CASSLTLGGGGYTF. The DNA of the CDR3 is TGTGCCAGCAGCTTGACCCTAGGGGGCGGAGGCTACACCTTC.

CDR3 DNA: TGTGCCAGCAGTTTACAGGGACCCTTAGCCAAAAACATTCAGTACTTC. This encodes CASSLQGPLAKNIQYF. The V and J genes are TRBV28 and TRBJ2-4; D may match TRBD1 or TRBD2 (5 bases each). The CDR3 is 16 residues long. The germline CDR1 and CDR2 sequences are MDHEN and SYDVKM. V was clipped by 2 bases and J by 0 bases, with 11 bases between them.

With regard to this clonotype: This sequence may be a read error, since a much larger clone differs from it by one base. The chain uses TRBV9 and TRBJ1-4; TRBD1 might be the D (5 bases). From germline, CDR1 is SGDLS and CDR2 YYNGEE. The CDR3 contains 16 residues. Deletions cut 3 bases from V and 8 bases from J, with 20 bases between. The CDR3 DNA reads TGTGCCAGCAGCGCAAACGCGGGGGGATCTTTCGAAAAACTGTTTTTT. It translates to CASSANAGGSFEKLFF.

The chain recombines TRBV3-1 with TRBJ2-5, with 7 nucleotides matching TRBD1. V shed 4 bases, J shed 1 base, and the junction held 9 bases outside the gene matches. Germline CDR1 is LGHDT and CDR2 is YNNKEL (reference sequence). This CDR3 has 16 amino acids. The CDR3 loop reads CASSLPTGMAQETQYF. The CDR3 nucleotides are TGTGCCAGCAGCCTACCGACAGGGATGGCCCAAGAGACCCAGTACTTC.

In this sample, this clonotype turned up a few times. The CDR3 nucleotides read TGTGCCAGCTCACCAGCACAGGGGCGAATGAACTATGGCTACACCTTC. Its translation: CASSPAQGRMNYGYTF. The genes are TRBV18 and TRBJ1-2; 7 bases agree with TRBD1. With V trimmed by 2 bases and J by 2 bases, 8 bases remained unmatched. The V gene's germline CDR1 is KGHSH and CDR2 LQKENI. CDR3 length equals 16 residues.

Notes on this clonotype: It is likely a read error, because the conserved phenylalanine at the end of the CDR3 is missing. The CDR3 DNA is TGTGCCAGCAGTTCTATCACTGAAGCTTTCTTA. Its translation is CASSSITEAFL. The V gene is TRBV27, the J gene TRBJ1-1; D not certain. Germline V gene lookup returns CDR1 MNHEY and CDR2 SMNVEV (reference sequence). The CDR3 is 11 residues long. Trimming cost V 4 bases and J 4 bases, with 4 bases left between them.

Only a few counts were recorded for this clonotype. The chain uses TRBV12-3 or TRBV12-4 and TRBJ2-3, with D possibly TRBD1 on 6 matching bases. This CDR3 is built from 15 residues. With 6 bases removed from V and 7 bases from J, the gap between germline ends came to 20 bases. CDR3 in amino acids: CASSQQGIEYYTQYF. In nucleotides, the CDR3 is TGTGCCAGCAGCCAACAGGGAATTGAATATTATACGCAGTATTTT.

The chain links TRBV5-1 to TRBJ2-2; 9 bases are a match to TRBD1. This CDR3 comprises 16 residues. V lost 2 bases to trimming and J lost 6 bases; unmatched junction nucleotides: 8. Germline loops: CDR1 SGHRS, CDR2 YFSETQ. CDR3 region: CASSFWTGESAGELFF. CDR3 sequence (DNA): TGCGCCAGCAGCTTCTGGACAGGGGAGTCTGCCGGGGAGCTGTTTTTT. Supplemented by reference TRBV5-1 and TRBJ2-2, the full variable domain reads KAGVTQTPRYLIKTRGQQVTLSCSPISGHRSVSWYQQTPGQGLQFLFEYFSETQRNKGNFPGRFSGRQFSNSRSEMNVSTLELGDSALYLCASSFWTGESAGELFFGEGSRLTVL.

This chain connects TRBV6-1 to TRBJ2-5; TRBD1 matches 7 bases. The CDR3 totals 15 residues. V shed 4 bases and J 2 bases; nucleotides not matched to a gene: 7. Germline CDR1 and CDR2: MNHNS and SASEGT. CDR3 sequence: CASSGQTGIQETQYF. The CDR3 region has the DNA TGTGCCAGCAGTGGCCAGACAGGGATTCAAGAGACCCAGTACTTC.